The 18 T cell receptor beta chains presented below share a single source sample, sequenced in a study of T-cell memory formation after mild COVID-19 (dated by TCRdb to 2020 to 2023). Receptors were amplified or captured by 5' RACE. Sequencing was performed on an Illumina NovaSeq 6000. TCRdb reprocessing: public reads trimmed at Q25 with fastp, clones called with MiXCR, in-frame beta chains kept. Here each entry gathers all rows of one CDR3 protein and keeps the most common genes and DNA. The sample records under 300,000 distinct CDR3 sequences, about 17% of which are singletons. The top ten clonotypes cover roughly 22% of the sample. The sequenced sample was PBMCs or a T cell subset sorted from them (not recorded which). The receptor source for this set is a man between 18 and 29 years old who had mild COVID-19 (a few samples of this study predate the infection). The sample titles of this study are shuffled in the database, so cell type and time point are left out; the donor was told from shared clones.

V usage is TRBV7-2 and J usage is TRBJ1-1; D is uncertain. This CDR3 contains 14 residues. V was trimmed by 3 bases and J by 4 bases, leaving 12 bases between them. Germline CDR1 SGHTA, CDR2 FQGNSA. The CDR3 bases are TGTGCCAGCAGCTTCGGGGTTGACGGCACTGAAGCTTTCTTT. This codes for CASSFGVDGTEAFF.

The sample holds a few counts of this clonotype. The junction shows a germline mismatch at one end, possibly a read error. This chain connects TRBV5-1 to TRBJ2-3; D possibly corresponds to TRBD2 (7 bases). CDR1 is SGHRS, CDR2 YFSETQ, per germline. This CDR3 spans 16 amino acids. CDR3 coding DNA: TGCGCCAGCAGCTTGGGAGTCGGGGGGCCTCTTAATACGAAGTATTTT. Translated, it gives CASSLGVGGPLNTKYF.

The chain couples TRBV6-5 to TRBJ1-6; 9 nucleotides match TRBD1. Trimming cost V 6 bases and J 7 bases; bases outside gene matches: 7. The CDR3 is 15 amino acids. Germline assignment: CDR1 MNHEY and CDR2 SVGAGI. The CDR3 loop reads CASSPGQGYNSPLHF. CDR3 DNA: TGTGCCAGCAGCCCGGGACAGGGTTACAATTCACCCCTCCACTTT.

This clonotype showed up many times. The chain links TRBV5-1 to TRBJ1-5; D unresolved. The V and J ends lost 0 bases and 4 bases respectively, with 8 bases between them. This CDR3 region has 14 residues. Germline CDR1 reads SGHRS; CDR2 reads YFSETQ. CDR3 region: CASSLDSPNQPQHF. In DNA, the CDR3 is TGCGCCAGCAGCTTGGACAGCCCAAATCAGCCCCAGCATTTT.

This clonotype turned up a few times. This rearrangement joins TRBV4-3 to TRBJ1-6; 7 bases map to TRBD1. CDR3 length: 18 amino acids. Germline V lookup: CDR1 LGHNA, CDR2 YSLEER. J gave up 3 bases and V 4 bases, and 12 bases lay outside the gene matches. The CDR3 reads CASSPGRDSTFYNSPLHF. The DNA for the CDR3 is TGCGCCAGCAGCCCTGGCCGGGACAGCACCTTCTATAATTCACCCCTCCACTTT.

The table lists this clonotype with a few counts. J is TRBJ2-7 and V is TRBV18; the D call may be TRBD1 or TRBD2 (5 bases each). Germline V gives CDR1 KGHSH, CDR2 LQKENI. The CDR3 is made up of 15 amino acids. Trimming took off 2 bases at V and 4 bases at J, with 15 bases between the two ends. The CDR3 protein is CASSPKLAGAYEQYF. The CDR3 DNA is TGTGCCAGCTCACCAAAGTTAGCCGGGGCGTACGAGCAGTACTTC. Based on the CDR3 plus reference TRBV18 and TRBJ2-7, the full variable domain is NAGVMQNPRHLVRRRGQEARLRCSPMKGHSHVYWYRQLPEEGLKFMVYLQKENIIDESGMPKERFSAEFPKEGPSILRIQQVVRGDSAAYFCASSPKLAGAYEQYFGPGTRLTVT.

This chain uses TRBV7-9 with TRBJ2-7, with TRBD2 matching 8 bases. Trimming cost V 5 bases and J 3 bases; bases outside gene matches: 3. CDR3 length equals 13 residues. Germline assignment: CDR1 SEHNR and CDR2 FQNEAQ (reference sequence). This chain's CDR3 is CASSTTSGYEQYV. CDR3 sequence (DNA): TGTGCCAGCAGCACTACTAGCGGCTACGAGCAGTACGTC.

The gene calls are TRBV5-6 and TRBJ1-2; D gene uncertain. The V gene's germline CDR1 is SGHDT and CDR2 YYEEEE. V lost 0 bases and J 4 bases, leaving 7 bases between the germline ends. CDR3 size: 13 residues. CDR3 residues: CASSLADAYGYTF. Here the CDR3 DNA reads TGTGCCAGCAGCTTGGCGGACGCCTATGGCTACACCTTC.

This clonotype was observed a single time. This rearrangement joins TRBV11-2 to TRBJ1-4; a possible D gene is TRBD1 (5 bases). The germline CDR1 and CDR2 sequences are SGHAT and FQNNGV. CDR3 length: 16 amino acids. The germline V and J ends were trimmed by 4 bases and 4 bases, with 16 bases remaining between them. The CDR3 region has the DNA TGTGCCAGCAGCTCCGGGACTCTTCTAAATAATGAAAAACTGTTTTTT. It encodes CASSSGTLLNNEKLFF.

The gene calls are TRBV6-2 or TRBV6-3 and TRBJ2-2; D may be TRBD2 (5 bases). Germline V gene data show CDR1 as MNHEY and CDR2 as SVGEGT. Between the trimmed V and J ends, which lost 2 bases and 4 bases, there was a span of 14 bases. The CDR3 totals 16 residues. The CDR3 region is CASSYAPIGGTGELFF. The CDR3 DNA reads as TGTGCCAGCAGTTACGCCCCGATAGGAGGCACCGGGGAGCTGTTTTTT.

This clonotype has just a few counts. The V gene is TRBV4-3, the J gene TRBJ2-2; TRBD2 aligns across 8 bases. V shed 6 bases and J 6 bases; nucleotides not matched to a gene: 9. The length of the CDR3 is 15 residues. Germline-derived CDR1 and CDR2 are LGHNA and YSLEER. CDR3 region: CASRDGLAAPGELFF. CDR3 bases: TGCGCCAGCAGAGACGGACTAGCAGCCCCCGGGGAGCTGTTTTTT.

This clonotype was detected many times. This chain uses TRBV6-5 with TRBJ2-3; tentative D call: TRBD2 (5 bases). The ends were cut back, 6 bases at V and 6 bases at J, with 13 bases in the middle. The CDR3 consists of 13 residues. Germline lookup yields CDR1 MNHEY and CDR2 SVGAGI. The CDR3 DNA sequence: TGTGCCAGCAGCTTCAAAAGGAGGGATACGCAGTATTTT. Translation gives CASSFKRRDTQYF.

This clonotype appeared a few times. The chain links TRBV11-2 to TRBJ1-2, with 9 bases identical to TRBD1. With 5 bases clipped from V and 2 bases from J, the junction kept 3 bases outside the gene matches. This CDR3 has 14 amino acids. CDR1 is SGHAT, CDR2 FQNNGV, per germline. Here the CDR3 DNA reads TGTGCCAGCAGCCTAGGGACAGGGAACTATGGCTACACCTTC. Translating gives CASSLGTGNYGYTF.

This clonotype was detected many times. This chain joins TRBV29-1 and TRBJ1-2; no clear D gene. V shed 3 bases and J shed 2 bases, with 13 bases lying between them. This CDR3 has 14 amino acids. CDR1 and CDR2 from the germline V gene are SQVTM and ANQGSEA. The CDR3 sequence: CSVERGIENYGYTF. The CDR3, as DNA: TGCAGCGTTGAGAGAGGTATTGAAAACTATGGCTACACCTTC.

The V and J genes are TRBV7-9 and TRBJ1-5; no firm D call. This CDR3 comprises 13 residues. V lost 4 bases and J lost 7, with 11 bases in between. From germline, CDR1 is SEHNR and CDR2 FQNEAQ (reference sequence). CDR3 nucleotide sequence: TGTGCCAGCAGCTCTGGTCGAGGACAGCCCCAGCATTTT. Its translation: CASSSGRGQPQHF.

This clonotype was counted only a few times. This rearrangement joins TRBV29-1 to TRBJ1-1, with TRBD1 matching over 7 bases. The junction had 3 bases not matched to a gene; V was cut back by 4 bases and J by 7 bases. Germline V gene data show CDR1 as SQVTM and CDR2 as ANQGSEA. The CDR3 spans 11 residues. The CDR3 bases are TGCAGCGTTGGTGGGGACAGTGAAGCTTTCTTT. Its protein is CSVGGDSEAFF.

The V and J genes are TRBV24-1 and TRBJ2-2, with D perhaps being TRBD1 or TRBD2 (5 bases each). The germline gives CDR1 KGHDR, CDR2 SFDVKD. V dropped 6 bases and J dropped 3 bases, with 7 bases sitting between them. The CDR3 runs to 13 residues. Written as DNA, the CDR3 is TGTGCCACCAGTTTGGGGGACACCGGGGAGCTGTTTTTT. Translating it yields CATSLGDTGELFF.

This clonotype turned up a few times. Here the CDR3 reads CASSLSGVGTGELFF. The CDR3 region has the DNA TGTGCCAGCAGTCTCTCAGGGGTAGGAACCGGGGAGCTGTTTTTT. The genes are TRBV25-1 and TRBJ2-2; perhaps TRBD1 as D (6 bases). The CDR3 is 15 residues long. CDR1 is MGHDK and CDR2 is SYGVNS in the germline V gene. The V end lost 5 bases, the J end lost 5 bases, and 15 bases lay between the germline ends.